The clone carrying this TCR beta chain has more than one count but fewer than ten. Antigen specificity is unknown. Specified time point: patch test 1, 2 weeks after DPC sensitization. Treatment denoted: therapeutic diphenylcyclopropenone sensitization with weekly scalp DPC. Original data processing: TCRs per sample had a median of approximately 98,000 and ranged from about 20,000 to 700,000. Each CDR3 protein is one row after TCRdb ran MiXCR on the RACE reads. The V and J calls reflect TCRdb's pipeline rather than the authors' work. This table holds 150,000 to 200,000 distinct CDR3 sequences, roughly 14% found once. The sample belongs to a study of human T cells and chemical hapten exposure. Background on the study: Researchers reported sensitizing an approximately 2 cm by approximately 2 cm upper inner arm skin site with 2% DPC.

Overall study findings and caveats: Donor immune responses may differ from healthy people's, since all donors had alopecia.

Specimen: whole blood, collected in connection with sensitization to the hapten diphenylcyclopropenone (DPC). This TCR derives from a woman in her 30s with alopecia areata. Some clones in this sample may be carry-over from other donors' samples.

CDR3 in DNA: TGTGCCAGCAACAGCCTGGGGACTACCTACGAGCAGTACTTC. As protein: CASNSLGTTYEQYF. The chain combines TRBV28 with TRBJ2-7, with 7 bases aligning to TRBD2. The CDR3 has 14 amino acids. Germline trimming cut 7 bases from V and 2 bases from J; bases unmatched to any gene: 8. CDR1 and CDR2 from the germline V gene are MDHEN and SYDVKM.